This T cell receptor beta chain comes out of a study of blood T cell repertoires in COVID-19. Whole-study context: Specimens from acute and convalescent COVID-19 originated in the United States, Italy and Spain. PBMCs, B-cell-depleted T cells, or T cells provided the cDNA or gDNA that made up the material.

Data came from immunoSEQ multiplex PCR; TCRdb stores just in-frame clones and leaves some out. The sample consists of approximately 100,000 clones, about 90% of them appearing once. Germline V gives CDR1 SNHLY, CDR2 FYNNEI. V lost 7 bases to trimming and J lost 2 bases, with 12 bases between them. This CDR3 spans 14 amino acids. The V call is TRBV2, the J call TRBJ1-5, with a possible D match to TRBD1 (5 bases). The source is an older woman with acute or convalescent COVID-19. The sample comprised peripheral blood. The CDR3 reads CASTGVSGNQPQHF. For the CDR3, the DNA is TGTGCCAGCACGGGGGTCAGTGGCAATCAGCCCCAGCATTTT.